This T cell receptor (beta chain) was documented in a study of T cell clonality in common variable immunodeficiency. Study-wide results and limits: The cause of increased CVID clonality remains unclear without subpopulation sequencing. In common variable immunodeficiency, TCR beta chains reportedly carried fewer deletions and N-nucleotide insertions.

Comment on this clone: Its antigen is as yet unknown.

Patients had low serum IgG, IgA and/or IgM and specific antibody deficiency. Replacement immunoglobulin had been given to every CVID subject for at least one year. CVID subjects were neither ill nor on immunomodulatory or immunosuppressive medication at sampling. Some clones are missing from TCRdb's copy, which holds only in-frame ones; the method was immunoSEQ multiplex PCR. Across 15,000 to 16,000 clones, the top ten clones capture 4.9% of the sample. The clonotype originates from a human donor with common variable immunodeficiency. The source material was peripheral blood mononuclear cells.

Partial CDR3 DNA: TGCGCCAGCAGCAACGGACAGGTGGGCACTGAA. Translated, it gives CASSNGQVGTE. The whole CDR3 reads CASSNGQVGTEAFF. This chain connects TRBV5-1 to TRBJ1-1; 7 bases fit TRBD1. The read halts 3 residues ahead of the CDR3 end, with the missing end drawn from the germline J gene. J was trimmed by 4 bases and V by 4 bases; bases with no gene match: 7. This CDR3 region has 14 residues. CDR1 is SGHRS, CDR2 YFSETQ, per germline.